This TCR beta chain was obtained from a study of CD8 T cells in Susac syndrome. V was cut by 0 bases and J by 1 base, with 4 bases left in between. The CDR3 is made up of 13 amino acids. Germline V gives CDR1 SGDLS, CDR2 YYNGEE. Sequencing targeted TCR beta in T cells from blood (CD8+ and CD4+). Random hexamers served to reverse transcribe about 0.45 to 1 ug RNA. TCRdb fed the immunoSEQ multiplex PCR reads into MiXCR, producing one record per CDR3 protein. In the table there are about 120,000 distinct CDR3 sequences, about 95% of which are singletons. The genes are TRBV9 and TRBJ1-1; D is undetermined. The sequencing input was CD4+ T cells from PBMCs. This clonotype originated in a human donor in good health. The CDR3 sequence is CASSVDQNTEAFF. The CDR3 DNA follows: TGTGCCAGCAGCGTAGATCAGAACACTGAAGCTTTCTTT.